The T cell receptor beta chain described here comes from a study of control samples from healthy donors and cancer patients. Profiled with immunoSEQ multiplex PCR; TCRdb holds only in-frame clones, not every one. The data show approximately 70,000 clones, more than 80% seen once. In germline, CDR1 is SGHNT, CDR2 YYREEE (reference sequence). V shed 0 bases and J shed 2 bases, with 12 bases lying between them. This CDR3 contains 15 residues. Material for sequencing was blood. This receptor was obtained from a man over 45 in good health. The rearrangement links TRBV5-4 to TRBJ2-7; tentatively, D is TRBD1 (5 bases). The CDR3 region has the DNA TGTGCCAGCAGCTTGGGGGGCAGGTCCCCCTACGAGCAGTACTTC. Translating gives CASSLGGRSPYEQYF.